These 23 T cell receptor beta chains originate from one sample sequenced in a study of control samples from healthy donors and cancer patients. Using immunoSEQ multiplex PCR, the repertoire was profiled, and TCRdb retains in-frame clones only, with some absent. Here the sample spans roughly 86,000 clones, 90% being singletons. Specimen: blood. These receptors were obtained from a woman aged 18-35 years in good health.

This clone was seen once. CDR3 loop: CASSLETGSSYEQYF. As DNA, the CDR3 is TGCGCCAGCAGCTTGGAGACAGGAAGCTCCTACGAGCAGTACTTC. This chain links TRBV5-1 with TRBJ2-7; possible D gene TRBD1, 6 bases. The CDR3 totals 15 residues. V shed 0 bases and J shed 0 bases, with 10 bases lying between them. Germline-derived CDR1 and CDR2 are SGHRS and YFSETQ.

The V call is TRBV19, the J call TRBJ1-1; D is ambiguous. The germline V gene encodes CDR1 LNHDA and CDR2 SQIVND (reference sequence). This CDR3 is built from 14 residues. Trimming took off 9 bases at V and 1 base at J, with 15 bases between the two ends. The CDR3 region has the DNA TGTGCCAGCGGACGGGTTGGAGGGAACACTGAAGCTTTCTTT. It translates to CASGRVGGNTEAFF.

This clone was detected once. The chain combines TRBV5-6 with TRBJ2-5; D is uncertain. This CDR3 is 13 amino acids long. Deletions cut 5 bases from V and 5 bases from J, with 13 bases between. Germline lookup yields CDR1 SGHDT and CDR2 YYEEEE. The CDR3 here is CASSLNLRETQYF. In DNA, the CDR3 is TGTGCCAGCAGTCTTAACCTTAGGGAGACCCAGTACTTC.

The genes are TRBV25-1 and TRBJ1-6; 10 nucleotides line up with TRBD1. In germline, CDR1 is MGHDK, CDR2 SYGVNS. The CDR3 totals 14 residues. Trimming removed 5 bases from V and 13 bases from J; junction bases left unmatched: 8. CDR3 loop: CASSSPGQGIPLHF. The CDR3, as DNA: TGTGCCAGCAGTTCCCCGGGACAGGGGATTCCCCTCCACTTT.

CDR3 DNA sequence: TGCGCCAGCAGCCGGACTGTTCACGAGCAGTACTTC. Translated, it gives CASSRTVHEQYF. V and J are TRBV5-1 and TRBJ2-7, with a possible D match to TRBD2 (5 bases). V was clipped by 4 bases and J by 5 bases, with 10 bases between them. CDR1 is SGHRS and CDR2 is YFSETQ in the germline V gene. This CDR3 spans 12 amino acids.

V usage is TRBV15 and J usage is TRBJ1-6; possibly TRBD1 for D (5 bases). Germline lookup yields CDR1 LNHNV and CDR2 YYDKDF (reference sequence). V was trimmed by 11 bases and J by 5 bases, leaving 13 bases between them. This CDR3 comprises 13 residues. The CDR3 bases are TGTGCCCCCGGGGGAGAGAATAATTCACCCCTCCACTTT. Translation: CAPGGENNSPLHF.

The chain has TRBV3-1 (or the pseudogene TRBV3-2) and TRBJ1-1; possible D gene TRBD1, 6 bases. Between the trimmed V and J ends, which lost 0 bases and 0 bases, there was a span of 20 bases. This CDR3 is 19 amino acids long. CDR1 LGHDT and CDR2 YNNKEL come from the germline V gene (reference sequence). The CDR3 protein is CASSQDLGGATGMNTEAFF. Here the CDR3 DNA reads TGTGCCAGCAGCCAAGACCTAGGGGGGGCTACGGGGATGAACACTGAAGCTTTCTTT.

The count of this clone is one. The sample holds other DNA sequences that translate to the same CDR3. The rearrangement uses TRBV5-1 and TRBJ2-7; D gene uncertain. Germline V gene sequence: CDR1 SGHRS, CDR2 YFSETQ. Trimming took off 0 bases at V and 3 bases at J, with 1 base between the two ends. The CDR3 is made up of 11 amino acids. The CDR3 nucleotides are TGCGCCAGCAGCTTGGGCTACGAGCAGTACTTC. The encoded protein is CASSLGYEQYF. The variable domain in full, completed from reference TRBV5-1 and TRBJ2-7, reads KAGVTQTPRYLIKTRGQQVTLSCSPISGHRSVSWYQQTPGQGLQFLFEYFSETQRNKGNFPGRFSGRQFSNSRSEMNVSTLELGDSALYLCASSLGYEQYFGPGTRLTVT.

The rearrangement uses TRBV10-3 and TRBJ2-7; 8 nucleotides align to TRBD2. Losses at the gene ends were 2 bases for V and 6 bases for J; bases not matched to a gene: 12. The CDR3 sequence is 16 residues long. Germline values: CDR1 ENHRY, CDR2 SYGVKD. The CDR3: CAISEVVDGGDGEQYF. CDR3 nucleotides: TGTGCCATCAGTGAGGTCGTCGACGGGGGGGACGGCGAGCAGTACTTC.

This clone was observed a few times. The chain uses TRBV27 and TRBJ2-6, with a weak D call TRBD1 (5 bases). The CDR3 consists of 18 residues. Trimming took off 1 base at V and 2 bases at J, with 15 bases between the two ends. Germline loops: CDR1 MNHEY, CDR2 SMNVEV (reference sequence). CDR3 sequence reads: CASSLLGRVVAGANVLTF. CDR3 DNA: TGTGCCAGCAGTTTATTGGGCAGGGTAGTGGCTGGGGCCAACGTCCTGACTTTC.

In this sample, this clone turned up a few times. The chain joins TRBV7-3 to TRBJ1-2; D is uncertain. This CDR3 region has 12 residues. Trimming removed 3 bases at V and 5 bases at J, with 7 bases between. Germline V gene sequence: CDR1 SGHTA, CDR2 FQGTGA. The CDR3 DNA reads TGTGCCAGCAGCTTTGGGGAATATGGCTACACCTTC. Translation gives CASSFGEYGYTF.

The chain is built from TRBV9 and TRBJ1-2, with D hard to call. Germline assignment: CDR1 SGDLS and CDR2 YYNGEE. This CDR3 contains 15 residues. The V and J ends lost 3 bases and 3 bases respectively, with 15 bases between them. The DNA of the CDR3 is TGTGCCAGCAGCGCCCCCGGCCCCGGGGACTATGGCTACACCTTC. Protein: CASSAPGPGDYGYTF.

This chain joins TRBV19 and TRBJ2-7; 7 nucleotides match TRBD1. V shed 6 bases, J shed 5 bases, and the junction held 10 bases outside the gene matches. The CDR3 loop spans 14 amino acids. CDR1 and CDR2 (germline): LNHDA, SQIVND (reference sequence). The CDR3 DNA reads TGTGCCAGTAGAAGGAGGACAGGAGTCGACGAGCAGTACTTC. Protein sequence: CASRRRTGVDEQYF.

The J gene is TRBJ1-5, the V gene TRBV6-6; a weak D match, TRBD1 (6 bases). Germline lookup yields CDR1 MNHNY and CDR2 SVGAGI (reference sequence). The CDR3 spans 16 residues. V lost 0 bases and J lost 2, with 11 bases in between. CDR3 region: CASSYSTGFGNQPQHF. CDR3 nucleotide sequence: TGTGCCAGCAGTTACTCTACAGGGTTCGGCAATCAGCCCCAGCATTTT.

CDR3 nucleotides: TGTGCCAGCAGTTACAACCGGGATTTCGTCTACACCTTC. It is translated as CASSYNRDFVYTF. The V call is TRBV6-5, the J call TRBJ1-2; D ambiguous. With 2 bases removed from V and 10 bases from J, the gap between germline ends came to 14 bases. This CDR3 spans 13 amino acids. Per germline, CDR1 MNHEY and CDR2 SVGAGI.

The rearrangement uses TRBV6-1 and TRBJ2-3; TRBD2 aligns across 9 bases. CDR3 length equals 14 residues. With V trimmed by 2 bases and J by 4 bases, 1 base remained unmatched. Per germline, CDR1 MNHNS and CDR2 SASEGT. CDR3 region: CASSETSGPDTQYF. The CDR3 DNA follows: TGTGCCAGCAGTGAAACTAGCGGGCCAGATACGCAGTATTTT.

This chain connects TRBV6-5 to TRBJ1-1; D is possibly TRBD1 (5 bases). Germline assignment: CDR1 MNHEY and CDR2 SVGAGI. Trimming removed 6 bases from V and 11 bases from J, with 16 bases in between. The CDR3 totals 12 residues. The CDR3 protein is CASSPPYRMAFF. The CDR3 region has the DNA TGTGCCAGCAGCCCCCCCTACAGGATGGCTTTCTTT.

This sequence joins TRBV15 and TRBJ1-2; tentative D call: TRBD1 (6 bases). CDR1 LNHNV and CDR2 YYDKDF come from the germline V gene (reference sequence). The germline V and J ends were trimmed by 0 bases and 4 bases, with 12 bases remaining between them. The CDR3 consists of 15 residues. The CDR3 is CATSRDPGDPYGYTF. DNA for the CDR3: TGTGCCACCAGCAGAGATCCAGGGGATCCCTATGGCTACACCTTC.

This clone showed up just once. The chain combines TRBV14 with TRBJ1-3, with TRBD1 identical over 8 bases. V lost 1 base and J lost 0; bases outside the gene matches: 5. Germline lookup yields CDR1 SGHDN and CDR2 FVKESK. CDR3 length: 17 residues. CDR3 nucleotide sequence: TGTGCCAGCAGCCAAGGGGGGACAGGCTACTCTGGAAACACCATATATTTT. It encodes CASSQGGTGYSGNTIYF. The variable domain in full, completed from reference TRBV14 and TRBJ1-3, reads EAGVTQFPSHSVIEKGQTVTLRCDPISGHDNLYWYRRVMGKEIKFLLHFVKESKQDESGMPNNRFLAERTGGTYSTLKVQPAELEDSGVYFCASSQGGTGYSGNTIYFGEGSWLTVV.

V usage is TRBV6-5 and J usage is TRBJ1-3; D uncertain. Trimming pared 7 bases from V and 1 base from J, leaving 14 bases between. Germline V lookup: CDR1 MNHEY, CDR2 SVGAGI. CDR3 length: 15 amino acids. The CDR3 nucleotides are TGTGCCAGCATGATGTGGGGAGGATCTGGAAACACCATATATTTT. Amino acid sequence: CASMMWGGSGNTIYF.

To note about this clone: Other DNA sequences within the sample encode an identical CDR3. V usage is TRBV9 and J usage is TRBJ2-1; a weak D match, TRBD2 (6 bases). V lost 3 bases to trimming and J lost 3 bases, with 19 bases between them. The V gene's germline CDR1 is SGDLS and CDR2 YYNGEE. CDR3 size: 17 residues. For the CDR3, the DNA is TGTGCCAGCAGCGCCGGGAGTCCGGGAGTCTTCTACAATGAGCAGTTCTTC. This sequence encodes CASSAGSPGVFYNEQFF.

This chain joins TRBV7-8 and TRBJ2-7, with D perhaps matching TRBD1 or TRBD2 (5 bases each). This CDR3 region has 13 residues. Germline V lookup: CDR1 SGHVS, CDR2 FQNEAQ. With 5 bases removed from V and 5 bases from J, the gap between germline ends came to 13 bases. CDR3 sequence reads: CASSTLRGDEQYF. DNA of the CDR3: TGTGCCAGCAGCACACTGAGGGGTGACGAGCAGTACTTC.

The chain links TRBV9 to TRBJ2-2; TRBD1 matches 9 bases. Germline V gene data show CDR1 as SGDLS and CDR2 as YYNGEE. There are 15 residues in the CDR3. V shed 5 bases, J shed 7 bases, and the junction held 9 bases outside the gene matches. In nucleotides, the CDR3 is TGTGCCAGCAGTGTTAGACAGGGGGAACACGGGGAGCTGTTTTTT. Translating it yields CASSVRQGEHGELFF. Together with reference TRBV9 and TRBJ2-2, the CDR3 gives the full variable domain: DSGVTQTPKHLITATGQRVTLRCSPRSGDLSVYWYQQSLDQGLQFLIQYYNGEERAKGNILERFSAQQFPDLHSELNLSSLELGDSALYFCASSVRQGEHGELFFGEGSRLTVL.